Shown below are 4 T cell receptor beta chains from a single sample sequenced in a study of blood T cells in healthy people across ages. Sample-barcoded 5' priming and a J-beta primer mix drove a second PCR of roughly 6 to 12 cycles. From the 5' RACE reads, TCRdb called clonotypes with MiXCR, one entry per CDR3 protein. This sample has fewer than 2,000,000 distinct CDR3 sequences, with around 36% found just once. The specimen sequenced was blood. Receptors were obtained from a woman in her thirties in good health.

The chain combines TRBV7-2 with TRBJ2-7, with unresolved D. Germline-derived CDR1 and CDR2 are SGHTA and FQGNSA. This CDR3 is 12 amino acids long. V was clipped by 5 bases and J by 3 bases, with 8 bases between them. The chain's CDR3 is CASSPPIYEQYF. CDR3 bases: TGTGCCAGCAGCCCCCCGATCTACGAGCAGTACTTC.

CDR3 amino acids: CASSYDRDQHF. The CDR3 DNA reads TGTGCCAGCAGTTACGACAGGGACCAGCATTTT. The chain couples TRBV27 to TRBJ1-5, with 7 bases fitting TRBD1. The length of the CDR3 is 11 residues. V trimming: 4 bases; J trimming: 12 bases; junction bases outside the gene matches: 3. Germline V CDR1 and CDR2: MNHEY, SMNVEV (reference sequence).

This clonotype has more than one count but fewer than ten. This chain uses TRBV6-4 with TRBJ1-2; a possible D gene is TRBD1 (5 bases). Germline V gives CDR1 MRHNA, CDR2 SNTAGT. With 0 bases removed from V and 4 bases from J, the gap between germline ends came to 24 bases. The CDR3 is 19 residues long. In DNA form, the CDR3 reads TGTGCCAGCAGTGACTCAAGTCAGATCGCCGGCGGGGGTCCCTATGGCTACACCTTC. Protein product: CASSDSSQIAGGGPYGYTF.

This chain uses TRBV4-1 with TRBJ1-2; D not resolved. V was clipped by 5 bases and J by 4 bases, with 14 bases between them. The CDR3 runs 14 residues. Germline-derived CDR1 and CDR2 are MGHRA and YSYEKL. The CDR3: CASSKGGGVYGYTF. DNA of the CDR3: TGCGCCAGCAGCAAAGGTGGAGGCGTCTATGGCTACACCTTC.